This T cell receptor beta chain was sequenced in a study of cytomegalovirus exposure and HLA in healthy donors (dated by TCRdb to about 2017). Turning to the overall study: According to a later analysis, the approximately 130 validation repertoires were produced on the same platform as the approximately 620 repertoires of the first cohort. A separate validation cohort of roughly 130 different subjects was used in addition to the roughly 720-subject first cohort. The study combined high-throughput TCR immunosequencing, statistical association of individual TCRs with disease status, and machine learning to predict cytomegalovirus infection status. The aim of the study was to test whether cataloging public T cell receptors could identify signatures of past pathogen exposure.

Libraries came from the immunoSEQ multiplex PCR assay. Regarding the original processing steps: A statistical classification framework was built for diagnosing cytomegalovirus status from the catalog of TCR beta chain sequences. Drawn from immuneACCESS, this table holds only the in-frame rearrangements with V and J called that TCRdb kept. Clones are partly lost; checked studies trace under half to an unresolved V gene and leave the rest unexplained. V and J calls and clone size follow that table, whereas D and trimming were derived from the DNA. The sample table holds 150,000 to 250,000 clones, of which about three quarters were seen once. Together, the top ten hold roughly 1.2% of the sample. The research as a whole found: In vitro tests confirmed that a few of the cytomegalovirus-associated TCR beta chains recognize cytomegalovirus antigens. It was suggested by the authors that the approach could potentially be generalized to other disease states and immunological phenotypes. Most TCR sequences were seen in very few donors, while some public TCRs were found in many individuals. The classifier was reported to diagnose cytomegalovirus status with high specificity and sensitivity in both the original and validation cohorts. The study gave a list of about 150 TCR beta chains associated with cytomegalovirus. The validation cohort had no HLA typing available for a later analysis, so co-occurrence within that cohort was assessed over all 120 repertoires. A later analysis found that TCRs clustered in the first cohort also tended to co-occur in the 95 to 150 validation repertoires, with approximately 93% of cluster scores above 0.

Separate from the approximately 690-subject first cohort, the validation cohort of 95 to 150 subjects was the group to which the donors belonged. According to the germline V gene, CDR1 reads SGHRS and CDR2 reads YFSETQ. V and J lose 0 bases and 6 bases, and a span of 8 bases separates them. Reading from cysteine to phenylalanine, the CDR3 counts 13 amino acids. The CDR3 DNA has 39 bases and is translated from base 1. This clone was seen only once. Its antigen is currently not known. The sample holds no much larger clone one base away, and base qualities are not on file. The chain uses TRBV5-1 and TRBJ2-3; the D gene lacks a confident call. The TCR comes from a woman between 25 and 40 years old in good health and CMV-seronegative. Sequencing was done on a sample of PBMCs. The CDR3 region has the sequence CASSLAGLDTQYF. Here is the DNA: TGCGCCAGCAGCTTGGCAGGCTTGGATACGCAGTATTTT.